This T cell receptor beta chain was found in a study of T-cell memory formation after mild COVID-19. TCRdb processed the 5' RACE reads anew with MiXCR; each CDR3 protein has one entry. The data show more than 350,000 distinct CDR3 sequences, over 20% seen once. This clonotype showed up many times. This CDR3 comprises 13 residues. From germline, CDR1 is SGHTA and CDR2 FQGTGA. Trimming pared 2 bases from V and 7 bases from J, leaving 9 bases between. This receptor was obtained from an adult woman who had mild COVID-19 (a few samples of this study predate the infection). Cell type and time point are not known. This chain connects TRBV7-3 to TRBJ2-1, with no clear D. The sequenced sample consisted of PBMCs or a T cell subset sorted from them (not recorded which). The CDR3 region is CASSLGPPNEQFF. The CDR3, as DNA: TGTGCCAGCAGCTTAGGGCCCCCAAATGAGCAGTTCTTC.